The 8 T cell receptor beta chains reported below all come from one sample, sequenced in a study of T cell changes during pregnancy in multiple sclerosis. Sequencing used immunoSEQ multiplex PCR; TCRdb keeps in-frame clones, though not all of them. The sample consists of roughly 70,000 clones, more than 90% of them appearing once. Here the sequenced sample was peripheral blood, taken in the third trimester of pregnancy. Receptors were obtained from a female donor with multiple sclerosis, enrolled in a pregnancy study.

This chain joins TRBV18 and TRBJ2-7; 8 bases agree with TRBD2. This CDR3 comprises 17 residues. V was clipped by 6 bases and J by 0 bases; unmatched bases: 13. The germline V gene has CDR1 KGHSH and CDR2 LQKENI. DNA for the CDR3: TGTGCCAGCTCCCCAGGCCCAGCTAGCGGGCTCTCCTACGAGCAGTACTTC. Its protein is CASSPGPASGLSYEQYF.

The genes are TRBV18 and TRBJ1-3; tentatively, D is TRBD1 (6 bases). Germline V gene data show CDR1 as KGHSH and CDR2 as LQKENI. The CDR3 is made up of 16 amino acids. The germline V and J ends were trimmed by 5 bases and 4 bases, with 18 bases remaining between them. This chain's CDR3 is CASSSSGTTSGNTIYF. DNA for the CDR3: TGTGCCAGCTCAAGTTCCGGGACAACGTCGGGAAACACCATATATTTT.

The rearrangement joins TRBV5-1 to TRBJ2-3, with 8 bases that match TRBD2. The J segment lost 2 bases and the V segment lost 0 bases, leaving 5 bases of the junction unmatched. In germline, CDR1 is SGHRS, CDR2 YFSETQ. This CDR3 region has 16 residues. The CDR3 sequence is CASSLVSGTDTDTQYF. The CDR3, as DNA: TGCGCCAGCAGCTTGGTTAGCGGGACCGACACAGATACGCAGTATTTT.

The J gene is TRBJ2-5, the V gene TRBV27; no clear D. Per the germline V gene, CDR1 is MNHEY and CDR2 is SMNVEV (reference sequence). The CDR3 is 13 amino acids. The V gene lost 5 bases and the J gene lost 1 base, with 8 bases spanning the gap. This CDR3 is CASSITGQETQYF. CDR3 DNA: TGTGCCAGCAGTATTACGGGCCAAGAGACCCAGTACTTC.

The chain is built from TRBV9 and TRBJ2-2, with 9 bases fitting TRBD1. The V and J ends lost 4 bases and 6 bases, in that order; junction bases with no gene match: 13. Germline V gives CDR1 SGDLS, CDR2 YYNGEE. The CDR3 has 17 amino acids. The CDR3, as DNA: TGTGCCAGCAGCTCTTATGACAGGGGGAGTCTGCCCGGGGAGCTGTTTTTT. Its translation is CASSSYDRGSLPGELFF.

For the CDR3, the DNA is TGTGCCAGCAGCTTAGACGATGCCGGCTACGAGCAGTACTTC. This encodes CASSLDDAGYEQYF. The rearrangement links TRBV7-9 to TRBJ2-7; D is ambiguous. Trimming took off 1 base at V and 3 bases at J, with 10 bases between the two ends. The germline CDR1 and CDR2 sequences are SEHNR and FQNEAQ (reference sequence). This CDR3 has 14 amino acids.

The rearrangement links TRBV9 to TRBJ2-3; no firm D call. Germline CDR1 SGDLS, CDR2 YYNGEE. The CDR3 has 12 residues. Trimming pared 3 bases from V and 3 bases from J, leaving 5 bases between. DNA of the CDR3: TGTGCCAGCAGCGCAACAACAGATACGCAGTATTTT. Residues: CASSATTDTQYF.

This rearrangement joins TRBV4-1 to TRBJ1-3; no clear D gene. In germline, CDR1 is MGHRA, CDR2 YSYEKL. The germline V and J ends were trimmed by 4 bases and 3 bases, with 13 bases remaining between them. The CDR3 is made up of 15 amino acids. Written as DNA, the CDR3 is TGCGCCAGCAGCCTCTTCCGGGGATTTGGAAACACCATATATTTT. It codes for CASSLFRGFGNTIYF.